These 7 T cell receptor beta chains originate from one sample sequenced in a study of OX40 agonist ivuxolimab in advanced cancers. The repertoire was sequenced with immunoSEQ multiplex PCR; TCRdb's copy has only in-frame clones and lacks some. The table has fewer than 85,000 clones, roughly 86% seen once; the top ten hold approximately 0.63%. This specimen was CD4+ or CD8+ T cells sorted from blood, taken in a trial of the OX40 agonist ivuxolimab. These receptors originate from an adult with an advanced solid tumor such as melanoma, head and neck, liver or kidney cancer.

The chain employs TRBV28 and TRBJ2-3; 7 nucleotides align to TRBD1. Germline CDR1 and CDR2: MDHEN and SYDVKM. The length of the CDR3 is 16 residues. V gave up 7 bases and J gave up 3 bases; unmatched junction bases: 13. The CDR3 DNA reads TGTGCCAGCAAAATTGCGACAGGGAGACTTACAGATACGCAGTATTTT. Its translation is CASKIATGRLTDTQYF.

This chain links TRBV6-6 with TRBJ2-7; D gene unclear. V lost 2 bases and J 1 base, leaving 12 bases between the germline ends. Germline V gene data show CDR1 as MNHNY and CDR2 as SVGAGI (reference sequence). CDR3 length: 15 amino acids. CDR3 nucleotides: TGTGCCAGCAGTTACGCAGATGGCCCTTCCTACGAGCAGTACTTC. Amino acids: CASSYADGPSYEQYF.

This clone has a handful of counts. The chain carries TRBV6-5 and TRBJ1-2; D not resolved. The CDR3 covers 14 residues. The germline V gene has CDR1 MNHEY and CDR2 SVGAGI. V was trimmed by 2 bases and J by 4 bases, leaving 11 bases between them. CDR3 DNA sequence: TGTGCCAGCAGTTACCTTGGCCGTGGCTATGGCTACACCTTC. Amino acid sequence: CASSYLGRGYGYTF.

The V and J genes are TRBV5-4 and TRBJ2-1, with 11 bases fitting TRBD2. Germline loops: CDR1 SGHNT, CDR2 YYREEE (reference sequence). Losses at the gene ends were 3 bases for V and 4 bases for J; bases not matched to a gene: 3. There are 15 residues in the CDR3. The DNA for the CDR3 is TGTGCCAGCAGCTCGACTAGCGGGATGTACAATGAGCAGTTCTTC. Translated: CASSSTSGMYNEQFF.

The V and J genes are TRBV30 and TRBJ1-3; TRBD1 might be the D (6 bases). Germline V CDR1 and CDR2: GTSNPN, SVGIG (reference sequence). This CDR3 has 15 residues. V was shortened by 3 bases and J by 7 bases, with 19 bases between the two germline ends. The CDR3 coding sequence is TGTGCCTGGAGCCCCACGACAGGAAATAGGAACACCATATATTTT. Translated: CAWSPTTGNRNTIYF.

The V gene is TRBV6-5, the J gene TRBJ2-1; 9 nucleotides align to TRBD1. The germline V gene encodes CDR1 MNHEY and CDR2 SVGAGI. Losses at the gene ends were 4 bases for V and 11 bases for J; bases not matched to a gene: 6. The length of the CDR3 is 13 residues. CDR3 bases: TGTGCCAGCAGTTCCACGGGACAGGGTAAGCAGTTCTTC. This encodes CASSSTGQGKQFF.

The V and J genes are TRBV6-5 and TRBJ2-2; the D gene is possibly TRBD1 (5 bases). The V gene's germline CDR1 is MNHEY and CDR2 SVGAGI. This CDR3 has 14 amino acids. V was shortened by 6 bases and J by 4 bases, with 12 bases between the two germline ends. In DNA, the CDR3 is TGTGCCAGCAGACAATTGGGGCCCACCGGGGAGCTGTTTTTT. Amino acids: CASRQLGPTGELFF.